The source of this T cell receptor (beta chain) is a study of blood T cell repertoires in COVID-19. Study background: Samples taken during acute and convalescent COVID-19 were collected in the United States, Italy and Spain. T cells, B-cell-depleted T cells, or PBMCs provided the cDNA or gDNA that served as material.

This clone was seen a few times. V shed 0 bases and J shed 1 base, with 7 bases lying between them. The CDR3 totals 16 residues. Germline V gene lookup returns CDR1 KGHSH and CDR2 LQKENI. As handled by the study authors: Nucleated cell number was recorded as an estimate derived from reference gene primer amplification. Method: immunoSEQ multiplex PCR; TCRdb's copy keeps in-frame clones and lacks some. V, J and clone size are taken as reported in that table, and D and trimming were inferred from the DNA itself. The table has under 300,000 clones, 80% to 85% seen once. The clonotype was recovered from a woman in her sixties with active or convalescent COVID-19. This chain connects TRBV18 to TRBJ2-6, with a possible D match to TRBD2 (6 bases). Sequenced input: peripheral blood. The CDR3 region has the DNA TGTGCCAGCTCACCACCAGGGAGGTCTGGGGCCAACGTCCTGACTTTC. Translating it yields CASSPPGRSGANVLTF.